A single sample gave rise to the 17 T cell receptor beta chains below, sequenced in a study of shared clonotypes between healthy human individuals (dated by TCRdb to the early 2020s). Libraries came from the immunoSEQ multiplex PCR assay. TCRdb limited this immuneACCESS table to in-frame rearrangements with V and J called. A share of clones is missing; checked studies link under half to unresolved V genes, and the rest is unexplained. This sample has some 380,000 clones in its table, and 95% to 97% of those were observed once. In total, the top ten clones hold 0.32% of the sample. The sequencing sample was made of memory CD8+ T cells sorted from blood. Sample cell subset or site, as interpreted from the label and publication: CD45RO+ cells pooled with CCR7-negative TemRA cells. Receptor source: a man aged 30-40 years in good health.

The V gene is TRBV2, the J gene TRBJ1-1; D gene uncertain. Germline loops: CDR1 SNHLY, CDR2 FYNNEI. The CDR3 extends over 16 amino acids. V lost 1 base, J lost 0 bases, and 12 bases lay in between. CDR3 sequence reads: CASSEVWEWMNTEAFF. CDR3 sequence (DNA): TGTGCCAGCAGTGAAGTCTGGGAGTGGATGAACACTGAAGCTTTCTTT.

The V call is TRBV7-3, the J call TRBJ2-3; 8 bases match TRBD2. The germline V gene has CDR1 SGHTA and CDR2 FQGTGA. The CDR3 runs to 15 residues. Trimming took 8 bases from V and 4 from J; bases not matched to a gene: 11. CDR3 sequence: CASDKGLVSSDTQYF. DNA of the CDR3: TGTGCCAGCGATAAGGGACTAGTTTCTTCAGATACGCAGTATTTT. Together with reference TRBV7-3 and TRBJ2-3, the CDR3 gives the full variable domain: GAGVSQTPSNKVTEKGKYVELRCDPISGHTALYWYRQSLGQGPEFLIYFQGTGAADDSGLPNDRFFAVRPEGSVSTLKIQRTERGDSAVYLCASDKGLVSSDTQYFGPGTRLTVL.

J is TRBJ2-7 and V is TRBV10-3; TRBD1 matches 9 bases. The CDR3 is 14 amino acids. Germline CDR1 ENHRY, CDR2 SYGVKD. V lost 7 bases, J lost 0 bases, and 4 bases stayed unmatched. The CDR3: CAIKSTGGSYEQYF. The DNA for the CDR3 is TGTGCCATCAAATCGACAGGGGGCTCCTACGAGCAGTACTTC.

V usage is TRBV5-4 and J usage is TRBJ2-7; D call uncertain. The CDR3 extends over 15 amino acids. Deletions cut 5 bases from V and 4 bases from J, with 19 bases between. Germline V gene sequence: CDR1 SGHNT, CDR2 YYREEE (reference sequence). The CDR3 protein is CASSQTTVSVYEQYF. In nucleotides, the CDR3 is TGTGCCAGCAGTCAGACGACCGTCTCGGTATACGAGCAGTACTTC.

V is TRBV28 and J is TRBJ2-1; D is unresolved. The CDR3 loop spans 11 amino acids. CDR1 MDHEN and CDR2 SYDVKM come from the germline V gene. V was trimmed by 4 bases and J by 7 bases, leaving 5 bases between them. This chain's CDR3 is CASSWANEQFF. CDR3 sequence (DNA): TGTGCCAGCAGTTGGGCGAATGAGCAGTTCTTC.

The rearrangement links TRBV2 to TRBJ1-1; D gene uncertain. V gave up 8 bases and J gave up 5 bases, with 15 bases separating them. The germline V gene has CDR1 SNHLY and CDR2 FYNNEI. CDR3 length: 13 residues. Written as DNA, the CDR3 is TGTGCCAGCGGAGGTGGTGGAGAAACTGAAGCTTTCTTT. Amino acids: CASGGGGETEAFF.

Regarding this clone: Other DNA sequences in this sample translate to the same CDR3. V is TRBV5-1 and J is TRBJ1-4; the D is unclear. Trimming removed 0 bases at V and 0 bases at J, with 6 bases between. There are 15 residues in the CDR3. Germline V gives CDR1 SGHRS, CDR2 YFSETQ. CDR3 sequence: CASSLGGTTNEKLFF. In nucleotides, the CDR3 is TGCGCCAGCAGCTTGGGCGGTACAACTAATGAAAAACTGTTTTTT.

V gene TRBV30 combines with J gene TRBJ2-1, with D perhaps being TRBD1 or TRBD2 (6 bases each). The CDR3 consists of 18 residues. V was clipped by 0 bases and J by 4 bases, with 22 bases between them. Germline values: CDR1 GTSNPN, CDR2 SVGIG (reference sequence). CDR3 sequence reads: CAWSVRGYGLAVYNEQFF. In nucleotides, the CDR3 is TGTGCCTGGAGTGTAAGGGGGTACGGGTTAGCGGTGTACAATGAGCAGTTCTTC.

Concerning this clone: Distinct nucleotide sequences in the sample also encode this CDR3. The rearrangement links TRBV7-3 to TRBJ2-3; no clear D. Germline CDR1 SGHTA, CDR2 FQGTGA. Trimming stripped 1 base from V and 3 bases from J, with 5 bases between. This CDR3 has 13 residues. In DNA, the CDR3 is TGTGCCAGCAGCTTAAAGGGTACAGATACGCAGTATTTT. Translating gives CASSLKGTDTQYF.

The chain links TRBV18 to TRBJ2-5; possible D gene TRBD2, 6 bases. The germline V gene has CDR1 KGHSH and CDR2 LQKENI. The CDR3 has 13 amino acids. Deletions cut 4 bases from V and 2 bases from J, with 8 bases between. CDR3 nucleotides: TGTGCCAGCTCACGCGGGATTCAAGAGACCCAGTACTTC. Translated, it gives CASSRGIQETQYF.

This rearrangement joins TRBV27 to TRBJ2-7; unclear D gene. Deletions cut 4 bases from V and 2 bases from J, with 12 bases between. The CDR3 consists of 14 residues. Per germline, CDR1 MNHEY and CDR2 SMNVEV (reference sequence). CDR3 bases: TGTGCCAGCAGTTCACTCGCCCGCCCCTACGAGCAGTACTTC. It is translated as CASSSLARPYEQYF.

Points on this clone: An end of the junction does not agree with germline; a read error may underlie this. In the same sample, other DNA sequences code for this CDR3. The chain employs TRBV5-1 and TRBJ2-5, with 7 bases lining up with TRBD2. The V gene's germline CDR1 is SGHRS and CDR2 YFSETQ. This CDR3 contains 13 residues. DNA of the CDR3: TGCGCCAGCAGTTTGGGAGGGAGGGAGACCCAGTACTTC. Protein product: CASSLGGRETQYF.

The V gene is TRBV30, the J gene TRBJ1-1, with D possibly matching TRBD1 (5 bases). Germline values: CDR1 GTSNPN, CDR2 SVGIG (reference sequence). Trimming took off 2 bases at V and 10 bases at J, with 14 bases between the two ends. The length of the CDR3 is 12 residues. CDR3 amino acids: CAWSPRQLGAFF. The CDR3 nucleotides are TGTGCCTGGAGTCCCCGACAGTTGGGAGCTTTCTTT.

This clone is a singleton in its sample. J is TRBJ2-1 and V is TRBV4-1, with 12 bases fitting TRBD2. CDR3 length equals 15 residues. The trim removed 1 base at V and 14 bases at J, leaving 9 bases unmatched. Germline CDR1 is MGHRA and CDR2 is YSYEKL. The CDR3 loop reads CASSQALTSGSLEFF. The CDR3 bases are TGCGCCAGCAGCCAAGCACTGACTAGCGGGAGTTTGGAGTTCTTC.

This chain connects TRBV27 to TRBJ1-4; the match to TRBD1 covers 8 bases. Germline CDR1 MNHEY, CDR2 SMNVEV (reference sequence). CDR3 length: 14 residues. With V trimmed by 3 bases and J by 5 bases, 2 bases remained unmatched. The CDR3 DNA reads TGTGCCAGCAGTTTTAGGACAGGGAATGAAAAACTGTTTTTT. Its protein product is CASSFRTGNEKLFF.

Details on this clone: This sample includes further DNA sequences coding for the same CDR3. The chain has TRBV5-6 and TRBJ2-7; 11 bases line up with TRBD2. Germline V lookup: CDR1 SGHDT, CDR2 YYEEEE. J lost 1 base, V lost 0 bases, and 0 bases had no gene match. The CDR3 runs 15 residues. In DNA, the CDR3 is TGTGCCAGCAGCTTGGGACTAGCGGGGTCCTACGAGCAGTACTTC. Its protein product is CASSLGLAGSYEQYF.

The V and J genes are TRBV5-1 and TRBJ2-5, with 13 bases identical to TRBD2. Trimming at V came to 0 bases and at J to 4 bases, leaving 9 bases not matched to a gene. Looked up from germline, CDR1 is SGHRS and CDR2 is YFSETQ. The CDR3 runs 18 residues. CDR3 residues: CASSLGFGLAGDVETQYF. In nucleotides, the CDR3 is TGCGCCAGCAGCTTGGGTTTCGGACTAGCGGGAGATGTAGAGACCCAGTACTTC.